The rows below give T cell receptor beta chains drawn from one sample of a study of human thymus T cells. Clones were sequenced by immunoSEQ multiplex PCR, and TCRdb holds only the in-frame ones, with some missing. Among around 130,000 clones listed, about 93% were seen once. Sequenced input: thymus tissue. The receptor set was obtained from a boy in the first two years of life with a congenital heart defect but otherwise immunologically healthy. CDR3s include the opening cysteine and the closing phenylalanine or tryptophan. A D gene is named only where the DNA matches it firmly.

V	D	J	DNA	CDR3
TRBV4-1	.	TRBJ2-7	TGCGCCAGCAGCGCTTCACGCACAGGAGGAGCGGGCGAGCAGTACTTC	CASSASRTGGAGEQYF
TRBV29-1	TRBD2	TRBJ2-3	TGCAGCGTTGGGACCTCTAGCGGGGGGGCCGGAGATACGCAGTATTTT	CSVGTSSGGAGDTQYF
TRBV7-2	.	TRBJ1-2	TGTGCCAGCAGCTTAGATTGGGCAGGGAACCTCTATGGCTACACCTTC	CASSLDWAGNLYGYTF
TRBV28	TRBD2	TRBJ2-3	TGTGCCACCGGGAGGGATACGCAGTATTTT	CATGRDTQYF
TRBV28	TRBD1	TRBJ2-1	TGTGCCAGCTTTACCCCGGGACAGGTAAATGAGCAGTTCTTC	CASFTPGQVNEQFF
TRBV4-1	.	TRBJ2-2	TGCGCCAGCAGCCAAAAAGGGTGGGGGCGGAGGACCGGGGAGCTGTTTTTT	CASSQKGWGRRTGELFF
TRBV20-1	.	TRBJ2-3	TGCAGTGCTCGGCCGGGGGATACGCAGTATTTT	CSARPGDTQYF
TRBV6-1	.	TRBJ2-5	TGTGCCAGCAGTGAAACTAGGGGGGAGACCCAGTACTTC	CASSETRGETQYF
TRBV4-3	.	TRBJ2-3	TGCGCCAGCAGCCAGAAAACAGGTAGCACAGATACGCAGTATTTT	CASSQKTGSTDTQYF
TRBV19	.	TRBJ2-6	TGTGCCAGCCCGGGTCCCAGCTCTGGGGCCAACGTCCTGACTTTC	CASPGPSSGANVLTF
TRBV4-3	TRBD1	TRBJ2-7	TGCGCCAGCAGCCAAGATCGGACAGGGGCTACCTACGAGCAGTACTTC	CASSQDRTGATYEQYF
TRBV7-2	.	TRBJ1-5	TGTGCCAGCAGCTTATCAGGTGACCAGCCCCAGCATTTT	CASSLSGDQPQHF
TRBV15	.	TRBJ1-2	TGTGCCACCAGCAGAGATCATAGCTTAAACTATGGCTACACCTTC	CATSRDHSLNYGYTF
TRBV5-6	.	TRBJ2-5	TGTGCCAGCAGCTTGGAGCGCTGGAAAGACCAGTACTTC	CASSLERWKDQYF
TRBV6-6	TRBD1	TRBJ1-2	TGTGCCAGCAGTTCGGGGAGGGGGCGCCAATATGGCTACACCTTC	CASSSGRGRQYGYTF
TRBV6-6	.	TRBJ1-2	TGTGCCAGCAGTTACTCCCCAGCCTCCTATGGCTACACCTTC	CASSYSPASYGYTF